This T cell receptor beta chain was documented in a study of blood T cell repertoires in COVID-19. Study details: COVID-19 samples, acute and convalescent, were from the United States, Italy and Spain. T cells, B-cell-depleted T cells, or PBMCs provided the cDNA or gDNA that served as material.

The CDR3 totals 14 residues. Germline V lookup: CDR1 SGHTA, CDR2 FQGNSA. V lost 5 bases and J 4 bases, leaving 11 bases between the germline ends. Original processing methods: Estimation of nucleated cell counts was performed using reference gene primer amplification. Clones were read by immunoSEQ multiplex PCR, and TCRdb kept only the in-frame ones, dropping some. The V and J calls and clone size come from that table; D and trimming were worked out from the DNA. The sample carries about 120,000 clones, around 70% recorded once. Specimen: peripheral blood. This sequence joins TRBV7-2 and TRBJ1-4; tentative D call: TRBD1 (5 bases). The TCR comes from a man aged 60 to 69 with acute or convalescent COVID-19. The CDR3 here is CASSLDRNNEKLFF. CDR3 DNA: TGTGCCAGCAGCCTCGACAGAAATAATGAAAAACTGTTTTTT. The variable domain in full, with the rest retrieved from reference TRBV7-2 and TRBJ1-4, is GAGVSQSPSNKVTEKGKDVELRCDPISGHTALYWYRQSLGQGLEFLIYFQGNSAPDKSGLPSDRFSAERTGGSVSTLTIQRTQQEDSAVYLCASSLDRNNEKLFFGSGTQLSVL.